This T cell receptor beta chain emerged from a study of cytomegalovirus exposure and HLA in healthy donors. Primers: 60 Vbeta forward and 13 Jbeta reverse. The table came from immunoSEQ multiplex PCR; TCRdb's copy has only in-frame clones and leaves some out. The sample holds under 70,000 clones, approximately 67% seen once. Sequencing was performed on PBMCs. The receptor's source is a woman in her twenties or thirties in good health and CMV-seronegative.

The CDR3 here is CASSFPRDRGQETQYF. The CDR3 DNA follows: TGTGCCAGCAGCTTCCCCCGGGACAGGGGGCAAGAGACCCAGTACTTC. V and J are TRBV7-2 and TRBJ2-5, with 11 bases aligning to TRBD1. V shed 3 bases, J shed 2 bases, and the junction held 5 bases outside the gene matches. Per germline, CDR1 SGHTA and CDR2 FQGNSA. The CDR3 is 16 residues long.